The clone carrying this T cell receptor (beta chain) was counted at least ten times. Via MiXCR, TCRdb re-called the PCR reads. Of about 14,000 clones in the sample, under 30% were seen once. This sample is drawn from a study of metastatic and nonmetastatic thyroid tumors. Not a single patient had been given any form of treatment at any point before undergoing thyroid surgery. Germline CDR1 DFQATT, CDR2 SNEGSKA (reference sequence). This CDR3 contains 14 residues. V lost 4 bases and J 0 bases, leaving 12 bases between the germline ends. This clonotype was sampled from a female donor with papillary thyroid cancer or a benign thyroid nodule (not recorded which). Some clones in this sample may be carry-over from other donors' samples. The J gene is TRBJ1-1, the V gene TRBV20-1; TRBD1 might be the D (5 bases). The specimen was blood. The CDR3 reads CSATRQLMNTEAFF. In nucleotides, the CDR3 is TGCAGTGCTACACGACAGTTAATGAACACTGAAGCTTTCTTT.